These 32 T cell receptor beta chains share one sample of origin, sequenced in a study of T cells after somatic rescue of genetic block. This table comes from immunoSEQ multiplex PCR, and its TCRdb copy is limited to in-frame clones, with some not included. The profile shows about 68,000 clones, 85% to 95% of them singletons. The specimen was peripheral blood mononuclear cells (PBMCs). These receptors came from a man between 40 and 49 years old.

J is TRBJ2-1 and V is TRBV2; the D is unclear. The CDR3 consists of 12 residues. Trimming took 0 bases from V and 10 from J, leaving 7 bases between them. In germline, CDR1 is SNHLY, CDR2 FYNNEI. The CDR3, as DNA: TGTGCCAGCAGTGAAGCCCGATGGGAGCAGTTCTTC. It codes for CASSEARWEQFF.

V gene TRBV28 combines with J gene TRBJ1-2; TRBD1 is a possible D gene (5 bases). Germline CDR1 reads MDHEN; CDR2 reads SYDVKM. V lost 1 base to trimming and J lost 4 bases, with 10 bases between them. This CDR3 has 14 amino acids. CDR3 loop: CASSLSPQGYGYTF. Written as DNA, the CDR3 is TGTGCCAGCAGTTTATCTCCCCAGGGCTATGGCTACACCTTC.

The rearrangement joins TRBV5-1 to TRBJ1-4; tentatively, D is TRBD1 (6 bases). This CDR3 comprises 15 residues. Germline V CDR1 and CDR2: SGHRS, YFSETQ. V was clipped by 2 bases and J by 4 bases, with 12 bases between them. CDR3 residues: CASSFGQRVNEKLFF. The CDR3 DNA is TGCGCCAGCAGCTTTGGACAGAGAGTTAATGAAAAACTGTTTTTT.

The chain carries TRBV5-6 and TRBJ1-1; D gene ambiguous. Between the trimmed V and J ends, which lost 0 bases and 4 bases, there was a span of 4 bases. The CDR3 totals 12 residues. The germline V gene encodes CDR1 SGHDT and CDR2 YYEEEE. The CDR3 reads CASSLVTTEAFF. Here the CDR3 DNA reads TGTGCCAGCAGCTTGGTAACCACTGAAGCTTTCTTT.

This chain uses TRBV27 with TRBJ2-7; 7 nucleotides align to TRBD2. Germline V gene data show CDR1 as MNHEY and CDR2 as SMNVEV (reference sequence). The V gene end was trimmed by 5 bases and the J gene end by 7 bases; junction bases not matched to a gene: 8. The CDR3 is made up of 13 amino acids. In nucleotides, the CDR3 is TGTGCCAGCAGTGCTAGCGGAGGGGTGGAGCAGTACTTC. It yields the protein CASSASGGVEQYF.

The J gene is TRBJ2-7, the V gene TRBV28; 8 nucleotides match TRBD2. CDR3 size: 15 residues. The germline gives CDR1 MDHEN, CDR2 SYDVKM. The J segment lost 1 base and the V segment lost 6 bases, leaving 8 bases of the junction unmatched. The CDR3 DNA sequence: TGTGCCAGCAGACCCCGGGGGGGGCGATCCTACGAGCAGTACTTC. Translating gives CASRPRGGRSYEQYF.

The gene calls are TRBV29-1 and TRBJ2-5; tentatively, D is TRBD1 (6 bases). V lost 6 bases and J lost 2, with 10 bases in between. This CDR3 region has 12 residues. Germline CDR1 and CDR2: SQVTM and ANQGSEA. DNA for the CDR3: TGCAGCGTCAGACAGGCACAAGAGACCCAGTACTTC. Translated: CSVRQAQETQYF.

Concerning this clone itself: Other DNA sequences in the same sample also yield this CDR3. The chain carries TRBV7-2 and TRBJ2-7; 8 bases align to TRBD1. CDR1 SGHTA and CDR2 FQGNSA come from the germline V gene. V shed 1 base and J 2 bases; nucleotides not matched to a gene: 4. The CDR3 is 15 amino acids. The CDR3 here is CASSLGPQGAYEQYF. The CDR3 DNA reads TGTGCCAGCAGCTTAGGTCCACAGGGGGCCTACGAGCAGTACTTC.

The DNA of the CDR3 is TGTGCCAGCAGCGTCGGGACAGGATATGGCTACACCTTC. Translation: CASSVGTGYGYTF. The rearrangement links TRBV7-9 to TRBJ1-2; 8 bases match TRBD1. V shed 5 bases, J shed 5 bases, and the junction held 4 bases outside the gene matches. There are 13 residues in the CDR3. CDR1 is SEHNR and CDR2 is FQNEAQ in the germline V gene (reference sequence). Filled out from reference TRBV7-9 and TRBJ1-2, the complete variable domain reads DTGVSQNPRHKITKRGQNVTFRCDPISEHNRLYWYRQTLGQGPEFLTYFQNEAQLEKSRLLSDRFSAERPKGSFSTLEIQRTEQGDSAMYLCASSVGTGYGYTFGSGTRLTVV.

The V and J genes are TRBV7-9 and TRBJ2-1; no clear D gene. This CDR3 has 15 residues. Germline V lookup: CDR1 SEHNR, CDR2 FQNEAQ (reference sequence). The V end was cut by 0 bases, the J end by 7 bases, with 13 bases between. The CDR3 is CASSLAPAGWNEQFF. CDR3 DNA sequence: TGTGCCAGCAGCTTAGCGCCGGCCGGGTGGAATGAGCAGTTCTTC. The full variable domain, in which reference TRBV7-9 and TRBJ2-1 provide the parts outside the CDR3, is DTGVSQNPRHKITKRGQNVTFRCDPISEHNRLYWYRQTLGQGPEFLTYFQNEAQLEKSRLLSDRFSAERPKGSFSTLEIQRTEQGDSAMYLCASSLAPAGWNEQFFGPGTRLTVL.

The chain carries TRBV28 and TRBJ2-2; 7 positions agree with TRBD2. The CDR3 spans 15 residues. The V and J ends lost 4 bases and 5 bases, in that order; junction bases with no gene match: 7. Looked up from germline, CDR1 is MDHEN and CDR2 is SYDVKM. The CDR3 DNA sequence: TGTGCCAGCAGTTGGGGCGGGAGTAGGACCGGGGAGCTGTTTTTT. This sequence encodes CASSWGGSRTGELFF.

V is TRBV7-3 and J is TRBJ2-4; 7 positions agree with TRBD1. CDR1 is SGHTA, CDR2 FQGTGA, per germline. The CDR3 loop spans 16 amino acids. V gave up 2 bases and J gave up 2 bases; unmatched junction bases: 6. CDR3 amino acids: CASSLGYRGTKNIQYF. The CDR3 nucleotides are TGTGCCAGCAGCTTAGGTTACAGGGGAACCAAAAACATTCAGTACTTC.

The rearrangement links TRBV4-3 to TRBJ2-3; no clear D gene. This CDR3 contains 16 residues. Germline CDR1 is LGHNA and CDR2 is YSLEER. Trimming took 0 bases from V and 7 from J, leaving 17 bases between them. CDR3 loop: CASSQEGPTGSYTQYF. The CDR3, as DNA: TGCGCCAGCAGCCAAGAAGGCCCGACGGGCTCATATACGCAGTATTTT.

This chain connects TRBV29-1 to TRBJ2-3; TRBD1 might be the D (6 bases). V lost 4 bases to trimming and J lost 2 bases, with 10 bases between them. The CDR3 has 13 amino acids. The germline V gene encodes CDR1 SQVTM and CDR2 ANQGSEA. The CDR3 DNA is TGCAGCGTTGGGGGGCGGAACACAGATACGCAGTATTTT. This encodes CSVGGRNTDTQYF.

V is TRBV12-5 and J is TRBJ2-5; 7 bases agree with TRBD1. The closer fit of TRBJ2-7 to the DNA end suggests the J call may be wrong. Germline lookup yields CDR1 LGHNT and CDR2 FRNRAP. The CDR3 totals 17 residues. The CDR3 loop reads CASGHPDRPRGVHEQYF. Written as DNA, the CDR3 is TGTGCTAGTGGCCACCCGGACAGGCCTCGTGGGGTGCACGAGCAGTACTTC.

The chain is built from TRBV28 and TRBJ2-1; 11 bases map to TRBD2. J gave up 7 bases and V 3 bases, and 5 bases lay outside the gene matches. The germline CDR1 and CDR2 sequences are MDHEN and SYDVKM. CDR3 length equals 15 residues. The CDR3 sequence: CASSLASGGLNEQFF. CDR3 DNA sequence: TGTGCCAGCAGTTTGGCTAGCGGGGGGTTGAATGAGCAGTTCTTC.

The chain has TRBV6-5 and TRBJ2-1, with 8 bases lining up with TRBD2. There are 15 residues in the CDR3. V gave up 2 bases and J gave up 9 bases; unmatched junction bases: 9. The germline V gene encodes CDR1 MNHEY and CDR2 SVGAGI. CDR3 nucleotide sequence: TGTGCCAGCAGTTACCGCCGGGGGGGGGTCGGTGAGCAGTTCTTC. Its translation: CASSYRRGGVGEQFF.

The rearrangement links TRBV19 to TRBJ2-5; D is possibly TRBD1 or TRBD2 (6 bases each). V gave up 5 bases and J gave up 5 bases, with 18 bases separating them. The germline V gene encodes CDR1 LNHDA and CDR2 SQIVND (reference sequence). This CDR3 region has 15 residues. The CDR3 protein is CASSPGGGLLETQYF. CDR3 nucleotides: TGTGCCAGTAGTCCCGGGGGCGGGCTGTTGGAGACCCAGTACTTC.

This clone has a handful of counts. V and J are TRBV28 and TRBJ1-1; no reliable D call. This CDR3 is 13 amino acids long. Trimming removed 2 bases at V and 1 base at J, with 5 bases between. Germline CDR1 reads MDHEN; CDR2 reads SYDVKM. The DNA of the CDR3 is TGTGCCAGCAGTTTAGAAGGGAACACTGAAGCTTTCTTT. This sequence encodes CASSLEGNTEAFF.

This chain joins TRBV10-1 and TRBJ2-3; D not resolved. V was cut by 3 bases and J by 3 bases, with 13 bases left in between. The CDR3 is 15 residues long. Germline V gene sequence: CDR1 WNHNN, CDR2 SYGVQD (reference sequence). DNA of the CDR3: TGCGCCAGCAGTGATGACTTGGGGTCGACAGATACGCAGTATTTT. Translation gives CASSDDLGSTDTQYF.

J is TRBJ2-7 and V is TRBV19, with D possibly being TRBD2 (5 bases). The germline V and J ends were trimmed by 4 bases and 5 bases, with 12 bases remaining between them. The CDR3 has 13 residues. Germline V gene lookup returns CDR1 LNHDA and CDR2 SQIVND (reference sequence). CDR3 DNA sequence: TGTGCCAGTAGTAGGGCCGGGGTCCACGAGCAGTACTTC. It is translated as CASSRAGVHEQYF.

The CDR3 DNA sequence: TGTGCCAGCAGCTTCAACAGGAGGAACACTGAAGCTTTCTTT. It is translated as CASSFNRRNTEAFF. The V gene is TRBV7-2, the J gene TRBJ1-1; TRBD1 might be the D (5 bases). The ends were cut back, 3 bases at V and 1 base at J, with 9 bases in the middle. Germline loops: CDR1 SGHTA, CDR2 FQGNSA. This CDR3 comprises 14 residues. Full variable domain (rest looked up from reference TRBV7-2 and TRBJ1-1): GAGVSQSPSNKVTEKGKDVELRCDPISGHTALYWYRQSLGQGLEFLIYFQGNSAPDKSGLPSDRFSAERTGGSVSTLTIQRTQQEDSAVYLCASSFNRRNTEAFFGQGTRLTVV.

This clone was observed a single time. J is TRBJ2-7 and V is TRBV19; 9 bases align to TRBD2. CDR1 and CDR2 (germline): LNHDA, SQIVND (reference sequence). V lost 1 base and J lost 4; bases outside the gene matches: 5. The CDR3 loop spans 15 amino acids. For the CDR3, the DNA is TGTGCCAGTAGTATAGGGCCTAGCGGGACATACGAGCAGTACTTC. Translated, it gives CASSIGPSGTYEQYF.

The rearrangement joins TRBV5-4 to TRBJ1-2; D remains unclear. V lost 0 bases, J lost 8 bases, and 11 bases lay in between. From germline, CDR1 is SGHNT and CDR2 YYREEE (reference sequence). The CDR3 has 13 amino acids. CDR3 amino acids: CASSLDPVDGYTF. CDR3 sequence (DNA): TGTGCCAGCAGCTTGGATCCAGTTGACGGCTACACCTTC.

In its sample, this clone was seen a few times. The rearrangement uses TRBV30 and TRBJ2-5; a weak D match, TRBD1 (6 bases). V lost 1 base, J lost 3 bases, and 9 bases lay in between. Germline CDR1 GTSNPN, CDR2 SVGIG (reference sequence). This CDR3 spans 13 amino acids. CDR3 in amino acids: CAWSEQGEETQYF. CDR3 coding DNA: TGTGCCTGGAGTGAACAGGGTGAAGAGACCCAGTACTTC.

The chain uses TRBV19 and TRBJ2-1, with D uncertain. Trimming cost V 5 bases and J 7 bases, with 12 bases left between them. The CDR3 covers 13 residues. From germline, CDR1 is LNHDA and CDR2 SQIVND (reference sequence). CDR3 nucleotides: TGTGCCAGTAGTTCCCAACATACTAATGAGCAGTTCTTC. It is translated as CASSSQHTNEQFF.

The rearrangement links TRBV27 to TRBJ2-5; the match to TRBD2 covers 13 bases. The CDR3 runs to 17 residues. The germline V gene has CDR1 MNHEY and CDR2 SMNVEV (reference sequence). V lost 2 bases, J lost 0 bases, and 3 bases stayed unmatched. The CDR3 is CASSLGTSGVYQETQYF. The CDR3 bases are TGTGCCAGCAGTTTAGGGACTAGCGGGGTCTACCAAGAGACCCAGTACTTC.

The chain combines TRBV18 with TRBJ1-1; 7 nucleotides line up with TRBD1. The V and J ends lost 3 bases and 0 bases, in that order; junction bases with no gene match: 4. CDR1 and CDR2 (germline): KGHSH, LQKENI. This CDR3 has 15 amino acids. CDR3 amino acids: CASSPDRRMNTEAFF. In DNA, the CDR3 is TGTGCCAGCTCACCGGACAGGAGGATGAACACTGAAGCTTTCTTT.

Concerning this clone itself: This CDR3 is also generated by other DNA sequences in the sample. The chain carries TRBV5-1 and TRBJ1-1; D may be TRBD1 (5 bases). The germline V gene encodes CDR1 SGHRS and CDR2 YFSETQ. With 4 bases removed from V and 5 bases from J, the gap between germline ends came to 9 bases. The CDR3 has 12 amino acids. DNA of the CDR3: TGCGCCAGCAGCCCAAGGGGAACTGAAGCTTTCTTT. This codes for CASSPRGTEAFF.

This chain connects TRBV7-9 to TRBJ2-3; TRBD2 matches at 8 bases. This CDR3 contains 17 residues. J was trimmed by 2 bases and V by 5 bases; bases with no gene match: 12. Germline V gene data show CDR1 as SEHNR and CDR2 as FQNEAQ (reference sequence). This CDR3 is CASSLGESGGPTDTQYF. DNA of the CDR3: TGTGCCAGCAGCCTAGGGGAGAGCGGGGGCCCCACAGATACGCAGTATTTT.

The sample holds one count of this clone. The V gene is TRBV7-9, the J gene TRBJ2-5; TRBD2 agrees at 9 bases. The V segment lost 3 bases and the J segment 4 bases; nucleotides outside the gene matches: 6. Germline V gives CDR1 SEHNR, CDR2 FQNEAQ (reference sequence). The CDR3 is made up of 15 amino acids. This CDR3 is CASSFIAGVGETQYF. CDR3 in DNA: TGTGCCAGCAGCTTTATAGCGGGAGTCGGAGAGACCCAGTACTTC.

V is TRBV18 and J is TRBJ2-5; 7 bases match TRBD1. Gene TRBJ2-7 matches the end of the DNA better, so the J call may be wrong. The CDR3 runs 15 residues. Germline V CDR1 and CDR2: KGHSH, LQKENI. CDR3 sequence: CASSPPGTDSYEQYF. The CDR3 bases are TGTGCCAGCTCACCACCCGGGACAGACTCCTACGAGCAGTACTTC.